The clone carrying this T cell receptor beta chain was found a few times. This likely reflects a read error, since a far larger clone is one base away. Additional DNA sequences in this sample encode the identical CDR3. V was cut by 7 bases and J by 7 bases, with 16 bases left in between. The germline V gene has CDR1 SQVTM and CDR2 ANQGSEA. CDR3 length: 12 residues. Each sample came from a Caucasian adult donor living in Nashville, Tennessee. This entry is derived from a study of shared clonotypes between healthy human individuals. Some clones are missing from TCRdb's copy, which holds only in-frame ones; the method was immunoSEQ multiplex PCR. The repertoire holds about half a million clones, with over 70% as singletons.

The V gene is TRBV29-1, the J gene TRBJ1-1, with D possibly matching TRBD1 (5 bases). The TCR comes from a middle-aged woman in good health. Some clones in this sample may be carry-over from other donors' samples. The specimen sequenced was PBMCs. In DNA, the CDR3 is TGCAGCGGTGCGAGAGGGGCCAATGAAGCTTTCTTT. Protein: CSGARGANEAFF.